These T cell receptor beta chains were read from a single sample in a study of blood T cell repertoires in COVID-19. Repertoires were generated with immunoSEQ multiplex PCR, while TCRdb's copy carries only in-frame clones and drops some. Altogether tens of thousands of clones are present, about nine tenths being singletons, with the ten largest covering roughly 12%. Sequenced material: peripheral blood. The receptors originated from a woman older than 75 with active or convalescent COVID-19. CDR3s include the opening cysteine and the closing phenylalanine or tryptophan. A D gene is named only where the DNA matches it firmly. Some rows mark clone size as missing; the rest say once, few, many or name a class of expanded clone.

j_call: TRBJ2-6; v_call: TRBV14; clone_size: .; d_call: .; cdr3_nt: TGTGCCAGCCAAGGGGCCAACGTCCTGACTTTC; cdr3_aa: CASQGANVLTF
j_call: TRBJ1-5; v_call: TRBV2; clone_size: few; d_call: TRBD1; cdr3_nt: TGTGCCAGCAGCGAGGGACAGGGGAAGAATCAGCCCCAGCATTTT; cdr3_aa: CASSEGQGKNQPQHF
j_call: TRBJ2-1; v_call: TRBV2; clone_size: .; d_call: .; cdr3_nt: TGTGCCAGCAACTCTGATTTGCTAGCCGGCAATGAGCAGTTCTTC; cdr3_aa: CASNSDLLAGNEQFF
j_call: TRBJ1-2; v_call: TRBV15; clone_size: .; d_call: .; cdr3_nt: TGTGCCACCAGCAGAGATTTACAGGGTAGCTACACCTTC; cdr3_aa: CATSRDLQGSYTF
j_call: TRBJ1-5; v_call: TRBV5-4; clone_size: .; d_call: TRBD1; cdr3_nt: TGTGCCAGCAGCTTCGGAGGGGGCGACGGTCAGCCCCAGCATTTT; cdr3_aa: CASSFGGGDGQPQHF
j_call: TRBJ2-7; v_call: TRBV28; clone_size: .; d_call: .; cdr3_nt: TGTGCCAGCAGTTCCCAAACGAGCTCCTACGAGCAGTACTTC; cdr3_aa: CASSSQTSSYEQYF
j_call: TRBJ2-3; v_call: TRBV6-6; clone_size: .; d_call: .; cdr3_nt: TGTGCCAGCAGTACTCCCGGGATTTCGATAGATACGCAGTATTTT; cdr3_aa: CASSTPGISIDTQYF
j_call: TRBJ2-3; v_call: TRBV29-1; clone_size: .; d_call: TRBD1; cdr3_nt: TGCAGCACAAACAGGGGGCAGACAGATACGCAGTATTTT; cdr3_aa: CSTNRGQTDTQYF
j_call: TRBJ2-3; v_call: TRBV15; clone_size: .; d_call: .; cdr3_nt: TGTGCCACCAGTATTGGACAGAGACGCACAGATACGCAGTATTTT; cdr3_aa: CATSIGQRRTDTQYF
j_call: TRBJ1-5; v_call: TRBV25-1; clone_size: .; d_call: .; cdr3_nt: TGTGCCAGCAGCGAGGGGGGAGGGAATCAGCCCCAGCATTTT; cdr3_aa: CASSEGGGNQPQHF
j_call: TRBJ1-6; v_call: TRBV27; clone_size: .; d_call: .; cdr3_nt: TGTGCCAGCAGACAGAGCTCCTATAATTCACCCCTCCACTTT; cdr3_aa: CASRQSSYNSPLHF
j_call: TRBJ1-2; v_call: TRBV28; clone_size: once; d_call: TRBD1; cdr3_nt: TGTGCCAGCAGTCTACAAACCGGGACAGGACTATATGGCTACACCTTC; cdr3_aa: CASSLQTGTGLYGYTF
j_call: TRBJ2-2; v_call: TRBV7-2; clone_size: .; d_call: .; cdr3_nt: TGTGCCAGCAGCGGGAGGACGAACACCGGGGAGCTGTTTTTT; cdr3_aa: CASSGRTNTGELFF
j_call: TRBJ1-6; v_call: TRBV3-1/TRBV3-2; clone_size: .; d_call: .; cdr3_nt: TGTGCCAGCAGCCAAGGAGAGTTGAATTCACCCCTCCACTTT; cdr3_aa: CASSQGELNSPLHF
j_call: TRBJ1-2; v_call: TRBV4-2; clone_size: .; d_call: .; cdr3_nt: TGTGCCAGCAGCCAAGAACTGGCAGGGCCGGGCTATGGCTACACCTTC; cdr3_aa: CASSQELAGPGYGYTF
j_call: TRBJ2-7; v_call: TRBV11-3; clone_size: .; d_call: TRBD1; cdr3_nt: TGTGCCAGCAGCTCCTACAGGGGATCCTACGAGCAGTACTTC; cdr3_aa: CASSSYRGSYEQYF
j_call: TRBJ1-3; v_call: TRBV6-5; clone_size: .; d_call: .; cdr3_nt: TGTGCCAGCAGCCAGCGGGCAGTTGGAAACACCATATATTTT; cdr3_aa: CASSQRAVGNTIYF
j_call: TRBJ1-1; v_call: TRBV29-1; clone_size: .; d_call: .; cdr3_nt: TGCAGCGTTGTTCAGGCCGGCACTGAAGCTTTCTTT; cdr3_aa: CSVVQAGTEAFF
j_call: TRBJ1-2; v_call: TRBV7-2; clone_size: .; d_call: .; cdr3_nt: TGTGCCAGCAGCTTAACAGGGCAAGGGTATGGCTACACCTTC; cdr3_aa: CASSLTGQGYGYTF
j_call: TRBJ2-7; v_call: TRBV18; clone_size: .; d_call: TRBD2; cdr3_nt: TGTGCCAGCTCACCCGGACTAGCGGGAGACGAGCAGTACTTC; cdr3_aa: CASSPGLAGDEQYF
j_call: TRBJ1-1; v_call: TRBV11-3; clone_size: once; d_call: .; cdr3_nt: TGTGCCAGCAGCTTCCTAAGACAGTCCACTGAAGCTTTCTTT; cdr3_aa: CASSFLRQSTEAFF
j_call: TRBJ1-4; v_call: TRBV30; clone_size: .; d_call: .; cdr3_nt: TGTGCCTGCACCATCAGGGCAACTAATGAAAAACTGTTTTTT; cdr3_aa: CACTIRATNEKLFF
j_call: TRBJ1-2; v_call: TRBV7-9; clone_size: .; d_call: TRBD1; cdr3_nt: TGTGCCAGCAGCCTGGACAGGGGGTCTGACGGCTACACCTTC; cdr3_aa: CASSLDRGSDGYTF
j_call: TRBJ1-5; v_call: TRBV19; clone_size: .; d_call: TRBD1; cdr3_nt: TGTGCCAGTAGTGGGCAGGGGGCATCAGGTCAGCCCCAGCATTTT; cdr3_aa: CASSGQGASGQPQHF
j_call: TRBJ1-1; v_call: TRBV27; clone_size: .; d_call: .; cdr3_nt: TGTGCCAGCAGGTCAGGGTTGAACACTGAAGCTTTCTTT; cdr3_aa: CASRSGLNTEAFF
j_call: TRBJ2-3; v_call: TRBV28; clone_size: .; d_call: TRBD1; cdr3_nt: TGTGCCAGCAGCTCAGGGGGCGTCGGTACAGATACGCAGTATTTT; cdr3_aa: CASSSGGVGTDTQYF
j_call: TRBJ2-3; v_call: TRBV3-1/TRBV3-2; clone_size: .; d_call: TRBD2; cdr3_nt: TGTGCCAGCAGCCAAGATCCACAGTTAGGCGGCGGGGGGTATTTT; cdr3_aa: CASSQDPQLGGGGYF
j_call: TRBJ2-7; v_call: TRBV28; clone_size: .; d_call: .; cdr3_nt: TGTGCCAGCAGTTTTCTACAGGCGCAGTACTTC; cdr3_aa: CASSFLQAQYF
j_call: TRBJ1-5; v_call: TRBV9; clone_size: .; d_call: .; cdr3_nt: TGTGCCAGCAGCGTAGGAGCGGGGCTCGAAGGTCAGCCCCAGCATTTT; cdr3_aa: CASSVGAGLEGQPQHF
j_call: TRBJ1-3; v_call: TRBV7-9; clone_size: once; d_call: .; cdr3_nt: TGTGCCAGCAGCTTTGTCCGGGTTTCAGGAAACACCATATATTTT; cdr3_aa: CASSFVRVSGNTIYF
j_call: TRBJ2-5; v_call: TRBV24-1; clone_size: .; d_call: TRBD2; cdr3_nt: TGTGCCACCAGTGATCCCGGACTAGCCTTTGTAGAGACCCAGTACTTC; cdr3_aa: CATSDPGLAFVETQYF
j_call: TRBJ2-1; v_call: TRBV29-1; clone_size: .; d_call: TRBD1; cdr3_nt: TGCAGCGTCCTCACCCAGACAGGGGAAAATGAGCAGTTCTTC; cdr3_aa: CSVLTQTGENEQFF
j_call: TRBJ2-3; v_call: TRBV18; clone_size: .; d_call: TRBD2; cdr3_nt: TGTGCCAGCTCACCACTCCCGGGACTAGTGGATACAGATACGCAGTATTTT; cdr3_aa: CASSPLPGLVDTDTQYF
j_call: TRBJ1-6; v_call: TRBV9; clone_size: few; d_call: .; cdr3_nt: TGTGCCAGCAGCGGGGGTACAGGGTTGGATTCACCCCTCCACTTT; cdr3_aa: CASSGGTGLDSPLHF
j_call: TRBJ1-2; v_call: TRBV11-3; clone_size: .; d_call: .; cdr3_nt: TGTGCCAGCAGCGGACGAGTCGATGTTGGGGGCAAGAACTATGGCTACACCTTC; cdr3_aa: CASSGRVDVGGKNYGYTF
j_call: TRBJ2-1; v_call: TRBV28; clone_size: .; d_call: .; cdr3_nt: TGTGCCAGCAGTTCACCACAGGGACGACAGTTCTTC; cdr3_aa: CASSSPQGRQFF
j_call: TRBJ2-2; v_call: TRBV11-2; clone_size: .; d_call: .; cdr3_nt: TGTGCCAGCAGCCCTCAGGACACGCACGGGGAGCTGTTTTTT; cdr3_aa: CASSPQDTHGELFF
j_call: TRBJ2-2; v_call: TRBV18; clone_size: .; d_call: TRBD2; cdr3_nt: TGTGCCAGCTCACCACCGGCTCTAGCGGGAGTCCCAAACACCGGGGAGCTGTTTTTT; cdr3_aa: CASSPPALAGVPNTGELFF
j_call: TRBJ1-5; v_call: TRBV19; clone_size: .; d_call: .; cdr3_nt: TGTGCCAGTAGTATTCAGATAAATCAGCCCCAGCATTTT; cdr3_aa: CASSIQINQPQHF
j_call: TRBJ1-2; v_call: TRBV5-1; clone_size: .; d_call: .; cdr3_nt: TGCGCCAGCAGCTTGGAGACAAACTATGGCTACACCTTC; cdr3_aa: CASSLETNYGYTF
j_call: TRBJ2-2; v_call: TRBV7-7; clone_size: .; d_call: TRBD1; cdr3_nt: TGTGCTAGCAGCTTAGTCACAGGGGGCACCACCGGGGAGCTGTTTTTT; cdr3_aa: CASSLVTGGTTGELFF
j_call: TRBJ2-1; v_call: TRBV25-1; clone_size: .; d_call: .; cdr3_nt: TGTGCCAGCAGTGAATGGACCGGGTCACGAGGGTCCAATGAGCAGTTCTTC; cdr3_aa: CASSEWTGSRGSNEQFF
j_call: TRBJ2-7; v_call: TRBV23-1; clone_size: .; d_call: .; cdr3_nt: TGCGCCAGCACCCAACAGGGCGAGTCGGTCGAGCAGTACTTC; cdr3_aa: CASTQQGESVEQYF
j_call: TRBJ2-4; v_call: TRBV5-4; clone_size: once; d_call: .; cdr3_nt: TGTGCCAGCAGCCGGCAGGGGGGCCTACTAGCCAAAAACATTCAGTACTTC; cdr3_aa: CASSRQGGLLAKNIQYF
j_call: TRBJ2-2; v_call: TRBV2; clone_size: .; d_call: TRBD2; cdr3_nt: TGTGCCAGCATTTTCGGTCTACCGGGAGGGCCCGACGGGGAGCTGTTTTTT; cdr3_aa: CASIFGLPGGPDGELFF
j_call: TRBJ1-1; v_call: TRBV6-6; clone_size: .; d_call: TRBD1; cdr3_nt: TGTGCCAGCAAGAAAACCCCGGGACAGGGGAACACTGAAGCTTTCTTT; cdr3_aa: CASKKTPGQGNTEAFF
j_call: TRBJ1-1; v_call: TRBV3-1/TRBV3-2; clone_size: once; d_call: TRBD1; cdr3_nt: TGTGCCAGCAGCCCTTGGACAGGAAAAGCTTTCTTT; cdr3_aa: CASSPWTGKAFF
j_call: TRBJ1-5; v_call: TRBV6-5; clone_size: .; d_call: .; cdr3_nt: TGTGCCAGCAGTTACTCCGGCAGGGGCGATCAGCCCCAGCATTTT; cdr3_aa: CASSYSGRGDQPQHF
j_call: TRBJ2-2; v_call: TRBV5-6; clone_size: .; d_call: TRBD2; cdr3_nt: TGTGCCAGCAGCAGAACGGGACTAGCGAACACCGGGGAGCTGTTTTTT; cdr3_aa: CASSRTGLANTGELFF
j_call: TRBJ2-3; v_call: TRBV5-1; clone_size: once; d_call: .; cdr3_nt: TGCGCCAGCAGCTTGGGGGGCGTCCTGAGCACAGATACGCAGTATTTT; cdr3_aa: CASSLGGVLSTDTQYF
j_call: TRBJ2-3; v_call: TRBV11-2; clone_size: .; d_call: TRBD2; cdr3_nt: TGTGCCAGCAGCTTGCTAGCGGGAGGGATCACAGATACGCAGTATTTT; cdr3_aa: CASSLLAGGITDTQYF
j_call: TRBJ2-7; v_call: TRBV5-1; clone_size: .; d_call: .; cdr3_nt: TGCGCCAGCAGCGTCCGGGATTACTCCTACGAGCAGTACTTC; cdr3_aa: CASSVRDYSYEQYF
j_call: TRBJ1-1; v_call: TRBV10-3; clone_size: .; d_call: .; cdr3_nt: TGTGCCATCAGTGCCCTAGCAGGCAACACTGAAGCTTTCTTT; cdr3_aa: CAISALAGNTEAFF
j_call: TRBJ2-5; v_call: TRBV30; clone_size: medium-sized; d_call: TRBD2; cdr3_nt: TGTGCCTGGAATCTAGCGGGGGGGGAGACCCAGTACTTC; cdr3_aa: CAWNLAGGETQYF
j_call: TRBJ2-7; v_call: TRBV6-1; clone_size: .; d_call: TRBD1; cdr3_nt: TGTGCCAGCAGTCTAACAGGGGCCTACGAGCAGTACTTC; cdr3_aa: CASSLTGAYEQYF
j_call: TRBJ1-4; v_call: TRBV5-1; clone_size: .; d_call: .; cdr3_nt: TGCGCCAGCAGCTCAAGCGCGACTAATGAAAAACTGTTTTTT; cdr3_aa: CASSSSATNEKLFF